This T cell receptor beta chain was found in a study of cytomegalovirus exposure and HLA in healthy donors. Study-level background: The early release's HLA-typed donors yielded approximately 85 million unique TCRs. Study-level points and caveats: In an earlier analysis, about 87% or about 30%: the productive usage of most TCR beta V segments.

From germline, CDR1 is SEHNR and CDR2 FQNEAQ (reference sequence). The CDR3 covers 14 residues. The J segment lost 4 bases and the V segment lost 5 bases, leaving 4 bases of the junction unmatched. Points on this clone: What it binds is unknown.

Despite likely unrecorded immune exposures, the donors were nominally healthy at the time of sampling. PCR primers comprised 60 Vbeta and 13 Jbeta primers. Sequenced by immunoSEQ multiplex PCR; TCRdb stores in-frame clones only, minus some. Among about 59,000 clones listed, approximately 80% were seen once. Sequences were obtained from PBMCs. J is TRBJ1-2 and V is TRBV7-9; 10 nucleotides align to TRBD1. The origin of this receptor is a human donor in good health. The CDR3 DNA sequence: TGTGCCAGCAGCCCCGGGACAGGGGTCTATGGCTACACCTTC. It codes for CASSPGTGVYGYTF.